This T cell receptor beta chain appears in the sequencing data of a study of beta chain features in type 1 diabetes. Study-wide results and limits: All four CD4+ subsets from Type 1 diabetes patients carried moderately but significantly shorter TCRB CDR3s.

The CDR3 is 12 amino acids. Between the trimmed V and J ends, which lost 3 bases and 2 bases, there was a span of 5 bases. Germline CDR1 and CDR2: SGHNT and YYREEE (reference sequence). In its sample, this clone was seen a few times. What it binds is not known. Donors contributed one heparinised blood draw apiece, averaging around 120 mL. Staining for CD45RO/CCR7/CD25/CD127/CD95/CD27 allowed sorting of CD4+ naive, central memory, regulatory and stem cell-like memory cells. Since all of the isolated RNA was reverse transcribed, expressed TCRB transcripts were what got sequenced. Using immunoSEQ multiplex PCR, the repertoire was profiled, and TCRdb retains in-frame clones only, with some absent. The profile covers fewer than 400,000 clones, with less than 9.5% appearing a single time and approximately 0.47% taken by the ten largest.

This sequence joins TRBV5-4 and TRBJ1-1; D is ambiguous. The receptor was isolated from a woman under 30 in good health. The sequenced material came from central memory CD4+ T cells from blood. The CDR3 reads CASSSPNTEAFF. The CDR3 nucleotides read TGTGCCAGCAGCTCCCCTAACACTGAAGCTTTCTTT.